These 3 T cell receptor beta chains were all obtained from the same sample, sequenced in a study of T cells in Graves' hyperthyroidism and ophthalmopathy. Amplification of TCR beta CDR3 regions used RNA as the template. TCR CDR3 underwent first-round RT-PCR with the HTBI primer set. Via MiXCR, TCRdb re-called the multiplex PCR reads, giving one row per CDR3 protein. The table has fewer than 650,000 distinct CDR3 sequences, around 15% seen once. The sequencing input was blood. The receptors were gathered from a woman in her 40s with Graves' ophthalmopathy.

The V call is TRBV13, the J call TRBJ2-2; D might be TRBD1 or TRBD2, each matching 5 bases. Germline-derived CDR1 and CDR2 are PRHDT and FYEKMQ (reference sequence). The CDR3 covers 15 residues. Between the trimmed V and J ends, which lost 3 bases and 3 bases, there was a span of 11 bases. The CDR3 here is CASSFSGLYTGELFF. The CDR3 DNA reads as TGTGCCAGCAGCTTCTCGGGGCTTTACACCGGGGAGCTGTTTTTT.

There are many counts of this clonotype. The rearrangement uses TRBV7-6 and TRBJ2-7; no clear D. V was trimmed by 6 bases and J by 3 bases, leaving 12 bases between them. The CDR3 length is 13 residues. Germline V gene data show CDR1 as SGHVS and CDR2 as FNYEAQ. CDR3 nucleotide sequence: TGTGCCAGCAGTTCTTGGGCAGGCTACGAGCAGTACTTC. Protein: CASSSWAGYEQYF.

This clonotype was recorded at least ten times. The V call is TRBV19, the J call TRBJ2-7, with 7 bases identical to TRBD2. The CDR3 is 17 residues long. Germline CDR1 LNHDA, CDR2 SQIVND (reference sequence). With 8 bases clipped from V and 5 bases from J, the junction kept 21 bases outside the gene matches. The CDR3 coding sequence is TGTGCCAGTTCCATCATTCCTTGGGGGAGGGCCCTGGACGAGCAGTACTTC. Translated: CASSIIPWGRALDEQYF.